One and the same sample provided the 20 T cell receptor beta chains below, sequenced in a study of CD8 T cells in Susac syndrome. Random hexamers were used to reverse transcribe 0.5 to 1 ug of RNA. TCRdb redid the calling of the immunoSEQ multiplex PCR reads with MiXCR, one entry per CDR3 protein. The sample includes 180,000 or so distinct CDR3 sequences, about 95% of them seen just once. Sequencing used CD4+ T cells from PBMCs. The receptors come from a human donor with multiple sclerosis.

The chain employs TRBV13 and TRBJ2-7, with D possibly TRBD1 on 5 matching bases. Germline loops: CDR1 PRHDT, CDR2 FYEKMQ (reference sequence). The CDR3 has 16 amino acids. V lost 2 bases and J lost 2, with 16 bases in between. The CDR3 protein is CASSLMRTGDPYEQYF. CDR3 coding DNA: TGTGCCAGCAGCTTAATGAGAACAGGCGACCCCTACGAGCAGTACTTC.

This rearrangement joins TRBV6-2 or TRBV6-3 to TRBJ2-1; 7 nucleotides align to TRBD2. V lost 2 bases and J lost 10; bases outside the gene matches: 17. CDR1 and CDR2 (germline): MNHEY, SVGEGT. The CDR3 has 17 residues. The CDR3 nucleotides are TGTGCCAGCAGTTACCCGGCCGGGACTGGACTAGTTGGGGAGCAGTTCTTC. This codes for CASSYPAGTGLVGEQFF.

CDR3 DNA: TGTGCCAGCAGTGCGCCGACAGGGGGATCTTACGGGGCCAACGTCCTGACTTTC. It encodes CASSAPTGGSYGANVLTF. The V and J genes are TRBV28 and TRBJ2-6, with 9 bases lining up with TRBD1. Trimming took 5 bases from V and 4 from J; bases not matched to a gene: 12. CDR1 MDHEN and CDR2 SYDVKM come from the germline V gene. CDR3 length equals 18 residues. Full variable domain (remainder filled in from reference TRBV28 and TRBJ2-6): DVKVTQSSRYLVKRTGEKVFLECVQDMDHENMFWYRQDPGLGLRLIYFSYDVKMKEKGDIPEGYSVSREKKERFSLILESASTNQTSMYLCASSAPTGGSYGANVLTFGAGSRLTVL.

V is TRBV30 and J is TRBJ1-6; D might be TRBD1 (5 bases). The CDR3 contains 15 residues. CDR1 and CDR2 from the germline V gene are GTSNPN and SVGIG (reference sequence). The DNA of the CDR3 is TGTGCTTCGGAGGGCGGCGGGACGTACTATTCACCCCTCCACTTT. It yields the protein CASEGGGTYYSPLHF.

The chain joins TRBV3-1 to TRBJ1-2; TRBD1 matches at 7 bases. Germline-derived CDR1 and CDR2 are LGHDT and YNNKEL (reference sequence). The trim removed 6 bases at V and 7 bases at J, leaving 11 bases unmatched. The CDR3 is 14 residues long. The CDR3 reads CASRPAHRGGGYTF. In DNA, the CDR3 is TGTGCCAGCAGACCCGCCCACAGGGGTGGTGGCTACACCTTC.

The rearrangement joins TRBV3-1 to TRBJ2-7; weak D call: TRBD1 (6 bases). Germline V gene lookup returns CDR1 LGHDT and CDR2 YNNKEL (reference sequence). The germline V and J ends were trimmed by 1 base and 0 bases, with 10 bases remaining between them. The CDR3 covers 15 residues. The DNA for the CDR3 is TGTGCCAGCAGCCAAGTAAGGGGGAGCTCCTACGAGCAGTACTTC. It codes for CASSQVRGSSYEQYF.

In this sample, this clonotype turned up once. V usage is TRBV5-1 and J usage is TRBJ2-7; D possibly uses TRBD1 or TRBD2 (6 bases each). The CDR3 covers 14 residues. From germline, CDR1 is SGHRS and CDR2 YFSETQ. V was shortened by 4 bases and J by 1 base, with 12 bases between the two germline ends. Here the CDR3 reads CASSGGTPSYEQYF. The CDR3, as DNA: TGCGCCAGCAGCGGGGGGACACCGTCCTACGAGCAGTACTTC.

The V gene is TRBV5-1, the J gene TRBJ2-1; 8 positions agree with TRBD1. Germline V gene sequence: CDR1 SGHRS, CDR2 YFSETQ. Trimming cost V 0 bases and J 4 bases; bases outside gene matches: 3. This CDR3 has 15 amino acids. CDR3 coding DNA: TGCGCCAGCAGCTTGGGGACAGGGATTTACAATGAGCAGTTCTTC. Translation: CASSLGTGIYNEQFF.

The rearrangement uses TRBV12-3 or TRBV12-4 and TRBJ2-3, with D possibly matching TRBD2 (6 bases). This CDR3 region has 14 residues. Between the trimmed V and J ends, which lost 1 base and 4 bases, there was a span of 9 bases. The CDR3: CASSLEGGSDTQYF. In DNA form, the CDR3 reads TGTGCCAGCAGTTTAGAGGGAGGTTCAGATACGCAGTATTTT.

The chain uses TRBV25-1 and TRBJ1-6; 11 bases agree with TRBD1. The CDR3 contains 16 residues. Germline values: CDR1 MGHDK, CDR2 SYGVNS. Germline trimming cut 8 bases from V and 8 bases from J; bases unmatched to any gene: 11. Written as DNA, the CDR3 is TGTGCCAGCTCCCCCGGGACAGGGGGTCAGGATTCACCCCTCCACTTT. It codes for CASSPGTGGQDSPLHF.

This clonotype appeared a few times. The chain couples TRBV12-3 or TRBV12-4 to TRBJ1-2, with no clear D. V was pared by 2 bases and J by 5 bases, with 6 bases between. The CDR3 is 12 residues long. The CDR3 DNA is TGTGCCAGCAGTTTAATGAGTTATGGCTACACCTTC. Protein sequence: CASSLMSYGYTF.

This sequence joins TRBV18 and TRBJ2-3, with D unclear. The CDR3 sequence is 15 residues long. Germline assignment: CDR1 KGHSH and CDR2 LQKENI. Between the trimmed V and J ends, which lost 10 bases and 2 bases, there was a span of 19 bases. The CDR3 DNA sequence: TGTGCCACCAGCCTTACGCAGCGACCCACAGATACGCAGTATTTT. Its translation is CATSLTQRPTDTQYF.

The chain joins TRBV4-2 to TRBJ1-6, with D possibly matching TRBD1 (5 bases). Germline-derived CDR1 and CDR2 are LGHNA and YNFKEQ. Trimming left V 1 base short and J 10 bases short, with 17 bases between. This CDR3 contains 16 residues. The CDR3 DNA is TGTGCCAGCAGCCAAGCTGGGGCAGCAAATCCCTCACCCCTCCACTTT. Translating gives CASSQAGAANPSPLHF.

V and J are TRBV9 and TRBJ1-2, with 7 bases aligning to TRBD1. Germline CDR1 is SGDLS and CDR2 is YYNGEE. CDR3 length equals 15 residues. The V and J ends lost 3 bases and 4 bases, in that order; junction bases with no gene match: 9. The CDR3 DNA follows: TGTGCCAGCAGCGCCCGGGACAGCCCTTTCTATGGCTACACCTTC. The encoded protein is CASSARDSPFYGYTF. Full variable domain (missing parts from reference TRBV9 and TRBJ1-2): DSGVTQTPKHLITATGQRVTLRCSPRSGDLSVYWYQQSLDQGLQFLIQYYNGEERAKGNILERFSAQQFPDLHSELNLSSLELGDSALYFCASSARDSPFYGYTFGSGTRLTVV.

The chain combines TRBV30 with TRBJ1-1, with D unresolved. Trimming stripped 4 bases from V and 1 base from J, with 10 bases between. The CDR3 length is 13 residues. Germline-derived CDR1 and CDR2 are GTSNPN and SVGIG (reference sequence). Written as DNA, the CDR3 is TGTGCCTGGACCAAACGGCAGAACACTGAAGCTTTCTTT. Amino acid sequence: CAWTKRQNTEAFF.

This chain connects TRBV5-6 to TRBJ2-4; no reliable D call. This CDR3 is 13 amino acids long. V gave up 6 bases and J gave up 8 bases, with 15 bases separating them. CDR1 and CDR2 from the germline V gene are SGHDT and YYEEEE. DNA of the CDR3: TGTGCCAGCAACCTCTTCCAAAGAGACATTCAGTACTTC. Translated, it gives CASNLFQRDIQYF.

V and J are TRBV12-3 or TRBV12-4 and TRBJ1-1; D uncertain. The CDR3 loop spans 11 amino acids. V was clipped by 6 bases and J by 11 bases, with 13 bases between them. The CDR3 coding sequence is TGTGCCAGCAGCCCTCGGGGTTTGGCTTTCTTT. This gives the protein CASSPRGLAFF.

CDR3: CAWSVLRSTDTQYF. The CDR3 region has the DNA TGTGCCTGGAGTGTACTCCGGTCCACAGATACGCAGTATTTT. The chain links TRBV30 to TRBJ2-3, with D hard to call. With 0 bases removed from V and 2 bases from J, the gap between germline ends came to 9 bases. Germline-derived CDR1 and CDR2 are GTSNPN and SVGIG (reference sequence). The CDR3 runs to 14 residues.

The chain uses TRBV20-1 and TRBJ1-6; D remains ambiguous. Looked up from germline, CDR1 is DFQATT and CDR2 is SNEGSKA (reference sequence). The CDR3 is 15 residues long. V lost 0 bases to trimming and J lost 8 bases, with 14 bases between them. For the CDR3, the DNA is TGCAGTGCTAGAGATGAGTCCGGGGTACATTCACCCCTCCACTTT. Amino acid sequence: CSARDESGVHSPLHF.

The DNA for the CDR3 is TGTGCCAGCAGCCGTACAGGGAACACTGAAGCTTTCTTT. It specifies CASSRTGNTEAFF. The genes are TRBV7-9 and TRBJ1-1; the D gene is possibly TRBD1 (5 bases). CDR1 is SEHNR, CDR2 FQNEAQ, per germline (reference sequence). The germline V and J ends were trimmed by 5 bases and 1 base, with 8 bases remaining between them. The CDR3 is 13 residues long.